This entry lists 14 T cell receptor beta chains sequenced from one sample in a study of T cell responses to AZD1222 COVID-19 vaccine. Sequencing was performed with immunoSEQ multiplex PCR; in TCRdb, only in-frame clones are kept and a portion is missing. The top ten clones hold about 2.5% of a sample with about 140,000 clones, nearly 95% of them seen once. Sample: peripheral blood, taken on day 0 of AZD1222 vaccination. The receptor source for this set is an adult in good health.

The CDR3: CASTIRGHENTIYF. The CDR3 coding sequence is TGTGCCAGCACTATTCGGGGACACGAAAACACCATATATTTT. The rearrangement links TRBV28 to TRBJ1-3, with D possibly TRBD1 on 6 matching bases. The V end lost 7 bases, the J end lost 6 bases, and 16 bases lay between the germline ends. CDR3 length equals 14 residues. The V gene's germline CDR1 is MDHEN and CDR2 SYDVKM.

This clone was counted once. CDR3 DNA sequence: TGCGCCAGCAGCTTGGGGGGAGACGAGCAGTACTTC. This encodes CASSLGGDEQYF. The chain has TRBV5-1 and TRBJ2-7, with D possibly matching TRBD2 (5 bases). V gave up 0 bases and J gave up 5 bases, with 6 bases separating them. The CDR3 has 12 residues. CDR1 is SGHRS, CDR2 YFSETQ, per germline. The complete variable domain, with remaining parts taken from reference TRBV5-1 and TRBJ2-7, reads KAGVTQTPRYLIKTRGQQVTLSCSPISGHRSVSWYQQTPGQGLQFLFEYFSETQRNKGNFPGRFSGRQFSNSRSEMNVSTLELGDSALYLCASSLGGDEQYFGPGTRLTVT.

This chain joins TRBV5-1 and TRBJ2-7; D call uncertain. V lost 0 bases and J 2 bases, leaving 12 bases between the germline ends. Germline-derived CDR1 and CDR2 are SGHRS and YFSETQ. The CDR3 loop spans 15 amino acids. CDR3 region: CASSLDLGSAYEQYF. The CDR3 bases are TGCGCCAGCAGCTTGGATCTGGGGTCTGCCTACGAGCAGTACTTC.

The CDR3 here is CASAQDHSLAKNIQYF. The CDR3 DNA is TGTGCCAGTGCGCAAGACCACTCCCTAGCCAAAAACATTCAGTACTTC. The chain recombines TRBV19 with TRBJ2-4; D is unclear. The length of the CDR3 is 16 residues. CDR1 and CDR2 (germline): LNHDA, SQIVND (reference sequence). V was trimmed by 8 bases and J by 0 bases, leaving 17 bases between them.

The CDR3 protein is CASSRGGLGQETQYF. The CDR3 coding sequence is TGTGCCAGCAGCAGAGGGGGATTAGGTCAAGAGACCCAGTACTTC. The chain recombines TRBV7-3 with TRBJ2-5; D is possibly TRBD1 (6 bases). The CDR3 spans 15 residues. V lost 5 bases to trimming and J lost 2 bases, with 15 bases between them. Germline V gene data show CDR1 as SGHTA and CDR2 as FQGTGA.

The rearrangement joins TRBV28 to TRBJ1-2, with a tentative D call TRBD1 (5 bases). This CDR3 region has 17 residues. V was trimmed by 8 bases and J by 4 bases, leaving 26 bases between them. Germline V gene sequence: CDR1 MDHEN, CDR2 SYDVKM. The chain's CDR3 is CASSDYGTDPNAYGYTF. In DNA form, the CDR3 reads TGTGCCAGCTCCGATTACGGGACGGACCCTAATGCCTATGGCTACACCTTC.

The chain is built from TRBV14 and TRBJ1-3, with no clear D. This CDR3 region has 13 residues. Germline lookup yields CDR1 SGHDN and CDR2 FVKESK. The V end was cut by 0 bases, the J end by 3 bases, with 3 bases between. This CDR3 is CASSQDLGNTIYF. CDR3 bases: TGTGCCAGCAGCCAAGACCTTGGAAACACCATATATTTT.

J is TRBJ2-1 and V is TRBV18, with 7 bases matching TRBD2. Germline values: CDR1 KGHSH, CDR2 LQKENI. Trimming removed 0 bases from V and 0 bases from J; junction bases left unmatched: 5. The CDR3 extends over 17 amino acids. The CDR3 here is CASSPPRGSGSYNEQFF. CDR3 nucleotides: TGTGCCAGCTCACCACCCCGCGGGAGCGGCTCCTACAATGAGCAGTTCTTC. Combining the CDR3 with reference TRBV18 and TRBJ2-1 gives the whole variable domain NAGVMQNPRHLVRRRGQEARLRCSPMKGHSHVYWYRQLPEEGLKFMVYLQKENIIDESGMPKERFSAEFPKEGPSILRIQQVVRGDSAAYFCASSPPRGSGSYNEQFFGPGTRLTVL.

This clone came up once. The chain couples TRBV19 to TRBJ2-6; 8 bases are a match to TRBD1. The CDR3 is 15 amino acids. V was pared by 10 bases and J by 0 bases, with 5 bases of the junction left unmatched. Germline-derived CDR1 and CDR2 are LNHDA and SQIVND (reference sequence). The DNA for the CDR3 is TGTGCCATAGGACAGGGATCCTCTGGGGCCAACGTCCTGACTTTC. Its translation: CAIGQGSSGANVLTF. Full variable domain (rest looked up from reference TRBV19 and TRBJ2-6): DGGITQSPKYLFRKEGQNVTLSCEQNLNHDAMYWYRQDPGQGLRLIYYSQIVNDFQKGDIAEGYSVSREKKESFPLTVTSAQKNPTAFYLCAIGQGSSGANVLTFGAGSRLTVL.

DNA of the CDR3: TGTGCCAGTAGTATGGGGGTCGACTTCAATGGCTACACCTTC. This translates into CASSMGVDFNGYTF. The chain combines TRBV19 with TRBJ1-2; D may be TRBD1 (5 bases). Trimming cost V 3 bases and J 6 bases, with 14 bases left between them. CDR1 is LNHDA, CDR2 SQIVND, per germline (reference sequence). This CDR3 is 14 amino acids long.

V and J are TRBV18 and TRBJ1-4, with 10 bases lining up with TRBD1. J was trimmed by 5 bases and V by 0 bases; bases with no gene match: 6. Germline values: CDR1 KGHSH, CDR2 LQKENI. This CDR3 region has 17 residues. CDR3 sequence: CASSPPGQGGGNEKLFF. The CDR3 nucleotides are TGTGCCAGCTCACCACCCGGACAGGGGGGAGGAAATGAAAAACTGTTTTTT.

The J gene is TRBJ2-2, the V gene TRBV7-9; D is undetermined. CDR3 length: 17 amino acids. V lost 0 bases to trimming and J lost 5 bases, with 16 bases between them. Germline V gene sequence: CDR1 SEHNR, CDR2 FQNEAQ (reference sequence). In DNA, the CDR3 is TGTGCCAGCAGCTTAGCTGGGCAGTCGGTCGGAACCGGGGAGCTGTTTTTT. Its protein product is CASSLAGQSVGTGELFF. Full variable domain (outside the CDR3, taken from reference TRBV7-9 and TRBJ2-2): DTGVSQNPRHKITKRGQNVTFRCDPISEHNRLYWYRQTLGQGPEFLTYFQNEAQLEKSRLLSDRFSAERPKGSFSTLEIQRTEQGDSAMYLCASSLAGQSVGTGELFFGEGSRLTVL.

The genes are TRBV19 and TRBJ2-7; 7 bases match TRBD1. This CDR3 has 14 residues. Germline CDR1 LNHDA, CDR2 SQIVND (reference sequence). Trimming removed 6 bases from V and 2 bases from J; junction bases left unmatched: 7. CDR3 protein: CASSSYQGAYEQYF. DNA for the CDR3: TGTGCCAGTAGCTCATATCAGGGGGCCTACGAGCAGTACTTC.

This clone showed up just a few times. The V and J genes are TRBV12-5 and TRBJ1-2; TRBD1 matches 9 bases. V trimming: 0 bases; J trimming: 6 bases; junction bases outside the gene matches: 8. Per germline, CDR1 LGHNT and CDR2 FRNRAP. The CDR3 runs 16 residues. For the CDR3, the DNA is TGTGCTAGTGGTTTGGTATCGACGGACAGGGGACATGGCTACACCTTC. This gives the protein CASGLVSTDRGHGYTF.